The clone carrying this T cell receptor (beta chain) was picked up a small number of times. Its antigen remains unidentified. This specimen comes from a study of beta chain features in type 1 diabetes. cDNA synthesis used the whole RNA isolate, giving expressed TCRB sequences. The data were produced by immunoSEQ multiplex PCR, yet TCRdb's version contains in-frame clones alone and is incomplete. The sample includes 300,000 to 350,000 clones, around 9.7% of them seen just once. With V trimmed by 4 bases and J by 4 bases, 4 bases remained unmatched. This CDR3 is built from 15 residues. The V gene's germline CDR1 is SGDLS and CDR2 YYNGEE. Overall study results and limits: Among all four CD4+ subsets, Type 1 diabetes patients had TCRB CDR3s that were moderately but significantly shorter. The study notes PCR might favor shorter templates equally in patients and controls.

Sequencing input: central memory CD4+ T cells from blood. The chain has TRBV9 and TRBJ2-1; TRBD2 matches at 11 bases. The TCR originated in a man aged 25-45 years with type 1 diabetes. The CDR3 loop reads CASSQGLAVYNEQFF. For the CDR3, the DNA is TGTGCCAGCAGCCAGGGACTAGCGGTTTACAATGAGCAGTTCTTC.